This record concerns one TCR beta chain sequence. Its antigen is not yet known. No much larger clone is present one base from it, and per-base qualities are unavailable. This specimen comes from a study of blood T cell repertoires in COVID-19 (dated by TCRdb to 2020 to 2022). For the study in its entirety: The collaborator samples originated in the United States, Italy and Spain and spanned the acute and convalescent phases of COVID-19. The prospective study material was composed of cDNA or gDNA derived from T cells, B-cell-depleted T cells, or PBMCs. Deeply sampled blood TCRbeta repertoires from subjects exposed to, actively infected with, or recovered from COVID-19 were included in the dataset. The repertoires were released in a freely available public database meant as a resource for research on the immune response to SARS-CoV-2. Samples were obtained from the ongoing ImmuneRACE study (first 160 participants) and from about 1,300 subjects provided by 6 global collaborators. Sample metadata almost always included a de-identified subject ID, COVID-19 status, age in years and sex. Where available, HLA class I and class II types were obtained from metadata supplied by the sample provider rather than from assay-based typing.

V and J lose 5 bases and 3 bases, and a span of 16 bases separates them. The CDR3 measures 15 amino acids from cysteine to phenylalanine. Only CDR3 DNA is held: 45 bases, read in frame from base 1. In the germline V gene (reference sequence), CDR1 corresponds to MNHEY and CDR2 to SMNVEV. Collaborating institutions collected whole blood in K2EDTA tubes following their own protocols. For TCRbeta analysis, collaborators shipped samples as frozen whole blood, isolated PBMCs, or DNA extracted from either of those sample types. Findings and caveats that apply to the study as a whole: How much clinical and demographic metadata was included differed by source and by participant, and the metadata was provided uncurated.

The immunoSEQ Assay, a bias-controlled multiplex PCR, was used to amplify TCRbeta CDR3 regions from genomic DNA. The paper's processing steps were these. The number of nucleated cells in each sample was estimated by amplification of reference gene primers within the assay. Sequence reads were collapsed and filtered to measure the absolute abundance of every unique TCRbeta CDR3 rearrangement. For each sample, productive Simpson clonality was calculated as the square root of Simpson's diversity index over productive rearrangements. TCRdb's version of the immuneACCESS table is confined to in-frame rearrangements and falls short of the full clone set. An unresolved V gene accounts for under half of the shortfall where checked; the remainder is of unknown origin. V, J and clone size are those of that table, while D and trimming were read from the DNA. In this sample the table shows 64,000 or so clones, about 78% of which occur a single time. 10% to 15% of the sample is held by the ten biggest clonotypes.

Source material: peripheral blood. This receptor was identified in a man at least 80 years old with acute or convalescent COVID-19. The sequence is built from TRBV27 and TRBJ1-1, and the D gene may be TRBD1, 5 bases matching. The DNA reads as follows: TGTGCCAGCAGTACATCGCTCAGGGTGGACACTGAAGCTTTCTTT. It translates to CASSTSLRVDTEAFF.